Each of the 7 T cell receptor beta chains below was sequenced from the same sample in a study of chemoradiotherapy in HPV16-positive cancers. Produced via immunoSEQ multiplex PCR; TCRdb's table is partial and in-frame only. The top ten hold around an eighth of the sample, which has some 17,000 clones, approximately 90% seen once. Sequences were derived from blood, sampled from a patient who underwent chemoradiotherapy. These receptors came from a human donor with HPV-associated anogenital cancer.

The V call is TRBV2, the J call TRBJ2-7; possible D gene TRBD2, 7 bases. Germline CDR1 is SNHLY and CDR2 is FYNNEI. V shed 2 bases and J shed 6 bases, with 14 bases lying between them. This CDR3 has 14 amino acids. In nucleotides, the CDR3 is TGTGCCAGCAGTGAACGGGGTGCGGGGGCCGAGCAGTACGTC. Residues: CASSERGAGAEQYV.

This chain joins TRBV7-8 and TRBJ2-1; TRBD2 agrees at 11 bases. The CDR3 loop spans 16 amino acids. Germline V CDR1 and CDR2: SGHVS, FQNEAQ. J lost 6 bases, V lost 2 bases, and 6 bases had no gene match. This CDR3 reads CASSLYFSGGANEQFF. CDR3 in DNA: TGTGCCAGCAGCTTATACTTTAGCGGGGGGGCCAATGAGCAGTTCTTC.

This rearrangement joins TRBV7-9 to TRBJ1-5; no firm D call. V was cut by 2 bases and J by 3 bases, with 8 bases left in between. CDR1 is SEHNR and CDR2 is FQNEAQ in the germline V gene (reference sequence). The CDR3 totals 14 residues. In DNA form, the CDR3 reads TGTGCCAGCAGCTTATCAGACCCCAATCAGCCCCAGCATTTT. Encoded protein: CASSLSDPNQPQHF.

The J gene is TRBJ1-2, the V gene TRBV29-1; D remains ambiguous. In germline, CDR1 is SQVTM, CDR2 ANQGSEA. CDR3 length: 13 amino acids. V was shortened by 3 bases and J by 4 bases, with 12 bases between the two germline ends. DNA for the CDR3: TGCAGCGTTGACTCCCTGGTTGGCTATGGCTACACCTTC. Its translation is CSVDSLVGYGYTF.

The rearrangement joins TRBV30 to TRBJ1-4, with D perhaps matching TRBD1 (6 bases). The CDR3 contains 18 residues. V lost 3 bases and J 8 bases, leaving 28 bases between the germline ends. CDR1 is GTSNPN, CDR2 SVGIG, per germline (reference sequence). The CDR3 sequence is CAWRGRSDPGERGEKLFF. The CDR3 coding sequence is TGTGCCTGGAGGGGGAGGTCAGACCCAGGGGAACGTGGCGAAAAACTGTTTTTT.

The J gene is TRBJ1-6, the V gene TRBV2; D is ambiguous. V was trimmed by 6 bases and J by 7 bases, leaving 19 bases between them. The CDR3 is made up of 16 amino acids. CDR1 is SNHLY, CDR2 FYNNEI, per germline. CDR3 loop: CASREGNSNLNSPLHF. CDR3 sequence (DNA): TGTGCCAGCAGGGAGGGAAATTCAAATCTCAATTCACCCCTCCACTTT.

The table lists this clone with a few counts. The genes are TRBV30 and TRBJ1-4; D remains ambiguous. Germline values: CDR1 GTSNPN, CDR2 SVGIG (reference sequence). CDR3 size: 11 residues. V was clipped by 5 bases and J by 7 bases, with 8 bases between them. This CDR3 is CAWGIREKLFF. CDR3 DNA sequence: TGTGCCTGGGGGATTCGTGAAAAACTGTTTTTT. Supplemented by reference TRBV30 and TRBJ1-4, the full variable domain reads SQTIHQWPATLVQPVGSPLSLECTVEGTSNPNLYWYRQAAGRGLQLLFYSVGIGQISSEVPQNLSASRPQDRQFILSSKKLLLSDSGFYLCAWGIREKLFFGSGTQLSVL.